One and the same sample provided the 9 T cell receptor beta chains below, sequenced in a study of blood T cell repertoires in COVID-19. The repertoire was sequenced with immunoSEQ multiplex PCR; TCRdb's copy has only in-frame clones and lacks some. The table includes roughly 20,000 clones, under 90% detected once. The sample comprised peripheral blood. These receptors were collected from a human donor in a cohort sampled during active COVID-19.

The table lists this clone with a count of one. The rearrangement links TRBV27 to TRBJ2-5, with D hard to call. Trimming took 1 base from V and 3 from J, leaving 12 bases between them. CDR1 MNHEY and CDR2 SMNVEV come from the germline V gene (reference sequence). The CDR3 consists of 15 residues. DNA of the CDR3: TGTGCCAGCAGTTTATGGGCAGATAGTGAAGAGACCCAGTACTTC. It is translated as CASSLWADSEETQYF.

The chain combines TRBV5-1 with TRBJ1-1; D call uncertain. Germline V gives CDR1 SGHRS, CDR2 YFSETQ. The CDR3 has 14 residues. Trimming pared 0 bases from V and 1 base from J, leaving 7 bases between. CDR3 coding DNA: TGCGCCAGCAGCTTGGGAGGGAGGAACACTGAAGCTTTCTTT. Protein product: CASSLGGRNTEAFF.

This chain joins TRBV11-3 and TRBJ2-2, with D perhaps TRBD1 (5 bases). The CDR3 sequence is 17 residues long. The V end lost 8 bases, the J end lost 2 bases, and 21 bases lay between the germline ends. The germline CDR1 and CDR2 sequences are SGHNT and YENEEA. CDR3 sequence reads: CASSTLPGYGNTGELFF. Written as DNA, the CDR3 is TGTGCCAGCTCAACTCTACCAGGGTACGGTAACACCGGGGAGCTGTTTTTT.

The rearrangement uses TRBV28 and TRBJ1-2, with 7 bases that match TRBD1. This CDR3 has 15 residues. Germline V gene sequence: CDR1 MDHEN, CDR2 SYDVKM. V lost 5 bases to trimming and J lost 1 base; unmatched junction nucleotides: 7. CDR3 in DNA: TGTGCCAGCAGTCAGGGGACAGCTCGTAACTATGGCTACACCTTC. Protein: CASSQGTARNYGYTF.

J is TRBJ1-1 and V is TRBV3-1 (or the pseudogene TRBV3-2); a possible D gene is TRBD1 (5 bases). Trimming removed 8 bases at V and 5 bases at J, with 18 bases between. CDR1 and CDR2 (germline): LGHDT, YNNKEL (reference sequence). This CDR3 is 14 amino acids long. DNA of the CDR3: TGTGCCAGCTCAAGGGTGGGGGGTTGGACTGAAGCTTTCTTT. It yields the protein CASSRVGGWTEAFF.

V and J are TRBV9 and TRBJ1-6; 8 bases agree with TRBD1. From germline, CDR1 is SGDLS and CDR2 YYNGEE. The ends lost 4 bases at V and 4 bases at J; junction bases unmatched: 4. The CDR3 spans 15 residues. The CDR3 region has the DNA TGTGCCAGCAGCCCGGACAGGGAGTATAATTCACCCCTCCACTTT. Residues: CASSPDREYNSPLHF.

The V call is TRBV11-2, the J call TRBJ2-1, with 13 bases lining up with TRBD2. There are 15 residues in the CDR3. The V and J ends lost 5 bases and 10 bases, in that order; junction bases with no gene match: 8. The germline V gene encodes CDR1 SGHAT and CDR2 FQNNGV. CDR3 DNA: TGTGCCAGCAGCCGAGGGACTAGCGGGAATTGGGAGCAGTTCTTC. Protein product: CASSRGTSGNWEQFF.

The chain is built from TRBV4-1 and TRBJ1-2; perhaps TRBD1 as D (5 bases). The CDR3 is 16 residues long. V was pared by 4 bases and J by 7 bases, with 22 bases between. CDR1 MGHRA and CDR2 YSYEKL come from the germline V gene. In DNA form, the CDR3 reads TGCGCCAGCAGCCTACCTTTGGAGGGGTCTCTTGGTGGCTACACCTTC. Translating it yields CASSLPLEGSLGGYTF.

The chain recombines TRBV27 with TRBJ2-1, with D uncertain. Trimming took 3 bases from V and 6 from J, leaving 9 bases between them. The CDR3 has 13 amino acids. In germline, CDR1 is MNHEY, CDR2 SMNVEV (reference sequence). In DNA, the CDR3 is TGTGCCAGCAGTTTTAGTCTCTCCAATGAGCAGTTCTTC. This sequence encodes CASSFSLSNEQFF.